The 4 T cell receptor beta chains presented below share a single source sample, sequenced in a study of cytomegalovirus exposure and HLA in healthy donors. PCR amplification relied on 60 Vbeta primers (plus 13 Jbeta primers). TCRdb keeps only in-frame clones here, not all; method: immunoSEQ multiplex PCR. The profile shows 95,000 to 150,000 clones, about 16% of them singletons. The sequenced sample was PBMCs. The origin of the receptors is a woman aged 18-29 years in good health and CMV-seronegative.

By frequency in the sample, this clone is medium-sized. The chain links TRBV9 to TRBJ1-4; 9 nucleotides match TRBD1. The CDR3 has 18 amino acids. The germline V gene has CDR1 SGDLS and CDR2 YYNGEE. V shed 0 bases, J shed 3 bases, and the junction held 9 bases outside the gene matches. The CDR3 DNA is TGTGCCAGCAGCGTAGACGGGACAGGGCTAGGAGCTAATGAAAAACTGTTTTTT. Translation: CASSVDGTGLGANEKLFF.

This clone was counted between two and nine times. V is TRBV7-9 and J is TRBJ2-1; 11 bases line up with TRBD2. The V and J ends lost 2 bases and 7 bases, in that order; junction bases with no gene match: 4. The CDR3 sequence is 15 residues long. Germline CDR1 reads SEHNR; CDR2 reads FQNEAQ (reference sequence). The CDR3 sequence is CASSLLAGGGNEQFF. The CDR3 DNA sequence: TGTGCCAGCAGCTTATTAGCGGGAGGGGGGAATGAGCAGTTCTTC.

The chain is built from TRBV19 and TRBJ1-5; tentatively, D is TRBD1 (6 bases). This CDR3 contains 16 residues. Germline V lookup: CDR1 LNHDA, CDR2 SQIVND (reference sequence). Trimming stripped 5 bases from V and 4 bases from J, with 18 bases between. This CDR3 is CASSGRPGHLNQPQHF. The CDR3 DNA is TGTGCCAGTAGTGGGCGCCCGGGACACCTTAATCAGCCCCAGCATTTT.

This chain uses TRBV5-5 with TRBJ2-7; weak D call: TRBD2 (5 bases). V shed 0 bases and J shed 2 bases, with 15 bases lying between them. The CDR3 covers 16 residues. Germline assignment: CDR1 SGHKS and CDR2 YYEKEE (reference sequence). The CDR3 loop is CASSLAPGSSTYEQYF. The CDR3 region has the DNA TGTGCCAGCAGCTTGGCCCCGGGAAGCTCCACCTACGAGCAGTACTTC.